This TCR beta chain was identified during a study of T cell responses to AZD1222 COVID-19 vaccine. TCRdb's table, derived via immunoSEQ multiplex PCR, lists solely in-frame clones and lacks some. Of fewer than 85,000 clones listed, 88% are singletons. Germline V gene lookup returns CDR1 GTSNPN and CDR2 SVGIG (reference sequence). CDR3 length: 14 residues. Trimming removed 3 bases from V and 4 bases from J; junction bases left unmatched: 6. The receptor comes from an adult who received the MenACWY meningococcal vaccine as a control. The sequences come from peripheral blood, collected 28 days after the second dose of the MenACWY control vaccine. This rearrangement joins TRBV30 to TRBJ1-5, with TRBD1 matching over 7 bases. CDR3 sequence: CAWSSTGSNQPQHF. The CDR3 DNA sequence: TGTGCCTGGAGCTCGACAGGGTCGAATCAGCCCCAGCATTTT.